What follows are 23 T cell receptor beta chains derived from one specimen sequenced in a study of blood T cell repertoires in COVID-19. Sequenced by immunoSEQ multiplex PCR; TCRdb stores in-frame clones only, minus some. The table has some 90,000 clones, almost 90% seen once. The specimen sequenced was peripheral blood. These receptors all stem from a woman of 80 years or more with active or convalescent COVID-19.

The chain carries TRBV7-9 and TRBJ1-6; 7 bases map to TRBD1. Per germline, CDR1 SEHNR and CDR2 FQNEAQ (reference sequence). The CDR3 loop spans 13 amino acids. The ends lost 5 bases at V and 8 bases at J; junction bases unmatched: 3. CDR3 sequence (DNA): TGTGCCAGCAGCCGGACAGGCGATTCACCCCTCCACTTT. This encodes CASSRTGDSPLHF.

The rearrangement links TRBV14 to TRBJ2-1; TRBD1 agrees at 8 bases. This CDR3 region has 14 residues. Looked up from germline, CDR1 is SGHDN and CDR2 is FVKESK. The V gene end was trimmed by 1 base and the J gene end by 10 bases; junction bases not matched to a gene: 6. CDR3 DNA: TGTGCCAGCAGCCAAGTCCAGGGGGCAGGGGAGCAGTTCTTC. This codes for CASSQVQGAGEQFF. Supplemented by reference TRBV14 and TRBJ2-1, the full variable domain reads EAGVTQFPSHSVIEKGQTVTLRCDPISGHDNLYWYRRVMGKEIKFLLHFVKESKQDESGMPNNRFLAERTGGTYSTLKVQPAELEDSGVYFCASSQVQGAGEQFFGPGTRLTVL.

The chain employs TRBV5-8 and TRBJ2-5; the match to TRBD2 covers 7 bases. CDR3 length: 15 residues. CDR1 and CDR2 (germline): SGHTS, YDEGEE. J gave up 3 bases and V 4 bases, and 9 bases lay outside the gene matches. The CDR3 reads CASSGGEGVEETQYF. The DNA for the CDR3 is TGTGCCAGCAGCGGAGGGGAGGGAGTCGAAGAGACCCAGTACTTC.

This clone was found a few times. The chain uses TRBV5-1 and TRBJ1-1, with D perhaps matching TRBD1 (6 bases). The germline gives CDR1 SGHRS, CDR2 YFSETQ. Trimming removed 1 base from V and 1 base from J, with 8 bases in between. The CDR3 sequence is 14 residues long. CDR3 amino acids: CASSLTGPNTEAFF. The CDR3 nucleotides read TGCGCCAGCAGCTTGACAGGGCCGAACACTGAAGCTTTCTTT. Based on the CDR3 plus reference TRBV5-1 and TRBJ1-1, the full variable domain is KAGVTQTPRYLIKTRGQQVTLSCSPISGHRSVSWYQQTPGQGLQFLFEYFSETQRNKGNFPGRFSGRQFSNSRSEMNVSTLELGDSALYLCASSLTGPNTEAFFGQGTRLTVV.

The chain's CDR3 is CASSRNLAGGYNEQFF. CDR3 in DNA: TGTGCCAGCAGCCGTAACCTAGCGGGAGGGTACAATGAGCAGTTCTTC. This chain uses TRBV11-2 with TRBJ2-1, with 12 bases lining up with TRBD2. The CDR3 consists of 16 residues. After removal of 5 bases from V and 4 bases from J, the junction contained 6 bases not matched to a gene. Germline V gives CDR1 SGHAT, CDR2 FQNNGV.

The V and J genes are TRBV5-6 and TRBJ2-5; 7 nucleotides agree with TRBD1. This CDR3 has 15 residues. Trimming cost V 4 bases and J 4 bases; bases outside gene matches: 10. Germline-derived CDR1 and CDR2 are SGHDT and YYEEEE. CDR3: CASSRDREWSETQYF. CDR3 coding DNA: TGTGCCAGCAGCCGAGACAGGGAATGGTCAGAGACCCAGTACTTC. The variable domain in full, completed from reference TRBV5-6 and TRBJ2-5, reads DAGVTQSPTHLIKTRGQQVTLRCSPKSGHDTVSWYQQALGQGPQFIFQYYEEEERQRGNFPDRFSGHQFPNYSSELNVNALLLGDSALYLCASSRDREWSETQYFGPGTRLLVL.

The chain links TRBV6-5 to TRBJ2-6; the D gene is possibly TRBD2 (6 bases). Germline-derived CDR1 and CDR2 are MNHEY and SVGAGI. The CDR3 runs 15 residues. Trimming took off 2 bases at V and 6 bases at J, with 11 bases between the two ends. For the CDR3, the DNA is TGTGCCAGCAGTTACCATCGGGGGTCGGCCAACGTCCTGACTTTC. Residues: CASSYHRGSANVLTF.

V usage is TRBV12-3 or TRBV12-4 and J usage is TRBJ1-2; D remains ambiguous. V was shortened by 2 bases and J by 7 bases, with 11 bases between the two germline ends. The CDR3 spans 13 residues. CDR3 nucleotides: TGTGCCAGCAGTTTATACTCCTCCCTTGGCTACACCTTC. This encodes CASSLYSSLGYTF.

This rearrangement joins TRBV9 to TRBJ1-1, with no clear D. V was shortened by 3 bases and J by 0 bases, with 12 bases between the two germline ends. Germline loops: CDR1 SGDLS, CDR2 YYNGEE. This CDR3 has 15 amino acids. In DNA form, the CDR3 reads TGTGCCAGCAGCGAGGGAGCAGGAATGAACACTGAAGCTTTCTTT. It yields the protein CASSEGAGMNTEAFF.

The DNA of the CDR3 is TGTGCCAGCTCACCCTGGGACAGGAGCCAAGAGACCCAGTACTTC. Protein product: CASSPWDRSQETQYF. This chain connects TRBV18 to TRBJ2-5; 8 bases are shared with TRBD1. The junction had 4 bases not matched to a gene; V was cut back by 3 bases and J by 1 base. The CDR3 contains 15 residues. Germline V gene data show CDR1 as KGHSH and CDR2 as LQKENI.

The chain employs TRBV29-1 and TRBJ1-1, with TRBD1 matching over 7 bases. Germline-derived CDR1 and CDR2 are SQVTM and ANQGSEA. This CDR3 spans 13 amino acids. Losses at the gene ends were 1 base for V and 5 bases for J; bases not matched to a gene: 4. The CDR3 sequence is CSVEGQQGTEAFF. The CDR3 DNA reads TGCAGCGTTGAAGGACAACAGGGGACTGAAGCTTTCTTT.

V usage is TRBV6-6 and J usage is TRBJ2-3; 12 bases map to TRBD2. This CDR3 is built from 16 residues. The ends lost 5 bases at V and 6 bases at J; junction bases unmatched: 9. Germline V gene lookup returns CDR1 MNHNY and CDR2 SVGAGI (reference sequence). CDR3 DNA: TGTGCCAGCAGTACTTCTAGCGGGAGGGTGGCGGATACGCAGTATTTT. Its protein is CASSTSSGRVADTQYF.

The chain recombines TRBV5-1 with TRBJ2-3, with unresolved D. CDR3 size: 14 residues. V lost 1 base, J lost 1 base, and 7 bases lay in between. CDR1 SGHRS and CDR2 YFSETQ come from the germline V gene. CDR3 loop: CASSLLPGTDTQYF. The CDR3 DNA reads as TGCGCCAGCAGCTTGTTGCCAGGCACAGATACGCAGTATTTT.

This sequence joins TRBV6-6 and TRBJ2-3, with a possible D match to TRBD2 (5 bases). The CDR3 covers 16 residues. The germline CDR1 and CDR2 sequences are MNHNY and SVGAGI (reference sequence). V was clipped by 2 bases and J by 5 bases, with 17 bases between them. The CDR3 reads CASSYPPSGEGDTQYF. The DNA of the CDR3 is TGTGCCAGCAGTTACCCGCCCTCCGGGGAAGGAGATACGCAGTATTTT.

This CDR3 is CASSSLAGALRSYEQYF. The CDR3 coding sequence is TGTGCCAGCAGTTCTCTAGCGGGAGCCCTCCGGTCCTACGAGCAGTACTTC. V usage is TRBV28 and J usage is TRBJ2-7, with 10 bases identical to TRBD2. V shed 4 bases, J shed 1 base, and the junction held 10 bases outside the gene matches. The CDR3 totals 17 residues. Germline assignment: CDR1 MDHEN and CDR2 SYDVKM.

The chain has TRBV7-2 and TRBJ2-3, with 9 bases matching TRBD2. Germline V gene data show CDR1 as SGHTA and CDR2 as FQGNSA. The ends lost 5 bases at V and 5 bases at J; junction bases unmatched: 11. The CDR3 consists of 16 residues. CDR3 region: CASSPGLAAMGDTQYF. The CDR3, as DNA: TGTGCCAGCAGCCCGGGACTAGCTGCGATGGGAGATACGCAGTATTTT.

The chain is built from TRBV20-1 and TRBJ2-7; 7 bases are a match to TRBD1. The CDR3 has 15 residues. Germline V CDR1 and CDR2: DFQATT, SNEGSKA (reference sequence). V was clipped by 3 bases and J by 6 bases; unmatched bases: 14. The CDR3 coding sequence is TGCAGTGCTAGTGGTCGGGACCTCCAGGGGGTCGAGCAGTACTTC. Protein product: CSASGRDLQGVEQYF.

The rearrangement joins TRBV10-1 to TRBJ2-1, with D possibly being TRBD2 (5 bases). From germline, CDR1 is WNHNN and CDR2 SYGVQD (reference sequence). The CDR3 loop spans 13 amino acids. Between the trimmed V and J ends, which lost 10 bases and 6 bases, there was a span of 16 bases. This CDR3 reads CANFGKGVNEQFF. DNA for the CDR3: TGCGCCAACTTTGGTAAGGGAGTCAATGAGCAGTTCTTC.

The rearrangement links TRBV23-1 to TRBJ1-5; D is undetermined. TRBV23-1 counts as an open reading frame of uncertain function. V gave up 0 bases and J gave up 0 bases, with 9 bases separating them. The CDR3 contains 16 residues. The CDR3 spells CASSQSRPSSNQPQHF. CDR3 DNA sequence: TGCGCCAGCAGTCAATCCAGGCCGTCTAGCAATCAGCCCCAGCATTTT.

This clone appeared once. This rearrangement joins TRBV9 to TRBJ1-1, with a tentative D call TRBD1 (5 bases). The CDR3 is 15 amino acids. Trimming stripped 0 bases from V and 1 base from J, with 10 bases between. Germline CDR1 SGDLS, CDR2 YYNGEE. CDR3 nucleotides: TGTGCCAGCAGCGTAGAGGGCAGGGAGAACACTGAAGCTTTCTTT. This encodes CASSVEGRENTEAFF.

The CDR3 region has the DNA TGTGCCAGCAGTTACCGGCTAGTAGCAGATACGCAGTATTTT. It encodes CASSYRLVADTQYF. The chain is built from TRBV6-2 or TRBV6-3 and TRBJ2-3; no definite D call. The V gene's germline CDR1 is MNHEY and CDR2 SVGEGT. The CDR3 sequence is 14 residues long. V lost 2 bases to trimming and J lost 4 bases, with 10 bases between them.

Points on this clone: The same CDR3 also results from other DNA sequences found in this sample. The chain employs TRBV9 and TRBJ2-1; possibly TRBD2 for D (6 bases). V was clipped by 0 bases and J by 2 bases, with 9 bases between them. Germline lookup yields CDR1 SGDLS and CDR2 YYNGEE. The CDR3 sequence is 15 residues long. CDR3 amino acids: CASSVASDPYNEQFF. Here the CDR3 DNA reads TGTGCCAGCAGCGTAGCTAGCGACCCCTACAATGAGCAGTTCTTC.

CDR3 DNA sequence: TGTGCCAGCAGTTACCCCCCAGGGACAGAAGAGACCCAGTACTTC. Residues: CASSYPPGTEETQYF. This rearrangement joins TRBV6-6 to TRBJ2-5; 7 bases are a match to TRBD1. Per germline, CDR1 MNHNY and CDR2 SVGAGI (reference sequence). V lost 2 bases, J lost 3 bases, and 6 bases stayed unmatched. The CDR3 has 15 residues.